The 9 T cell receptor beta chains listed next were all sequenced from one sample in a study of memory CD4+ T cells and cytomegalovirus serostatus. Using immunoSEQ multiplex PCR, the repertoire was profiled, and TCRdb retains in-frame clones only, with some absent. The sample consists of approximately 49,000 clones, roughly 80% of them appearing once. Single viable CD3+CD4+CD8-CD45RO+ cells were sorted as the memory CD4+ T cells. Sequencing was performed on memory CD4+ T cells from blood. The origin of the receptors is an adult in good health and CMV-seronegative.

The V and J genes are TRBV11-3 and TRBJ2-5, with 13 bases identical to TRBD2. The V gene's germline CDR1 is SGHNT and CDR2 YENEEA. V shed 4 bases, J shed 3 bases, and the junction held 2 bases outside the gene matches. The CDR3 runs 15 residues. The chain's CDR3 is CASSSGTSGEETQYF. CDR3 sequence (DNA): TGTGCCAGCAGCTCCGGGACTAGCGGGGAAGAGACCCAGTACTTC.

The chain links TRBV27 to TRBJ2-5; TRBD1 matches at 8 bases. V shed 3 bases, J shed 1 base, and the junction held 16 bases outside the gene matches. The CDR3 is 19 residues long. Germline loops: CDR1 MNHEY, CDR2 SMNVEV (reference sequence). The CDR3: CASSFRRAGGKISQETQYF. CDR3 in DNA: TGTGCCAGCAGTTTTCGGCGGGCAGGGGGCAAGATTTCCCAAGAGACCCAGTACTTC.

This chain uses TRBV2 with TRBJ1-1; 7 bases map to TRBD1. The CDR3 consists of 16 residues. Trimming took 7 bases from V and 0 from J; bases not matched to a gene: 11. The germline gives CDR1 SNHLY, CDR2 FYNNEI. Here the CDR3 DNA reads TGTGCCAGCATCCTCACCCCGGGACAGATGAACACTGAAGCTTTCTTT. As protein: CASILTPGQMNTEAFF.

The chain uses TRBV7-2 and TRBJ1-5; tentative D call: TRBD1 (5 bases). In germline, CDR1 is SGHTA, CDR2 FQGNSA. V was pared by 1 base and J by 3 bases, with 13 bases between. The CDR3 covers 16 residues. The CDR3 region has the DNA TGTGCCAGCAGCTTAGAGGCCGACAGATTCAATCAGCCCCAGCATTTT. Residues: CASSLEADRFNQPQHF.

This clone was found a few times. The chain recombines TRBV5-6 with TRBJ1-3; D uncertain. CDR1 and CDR2 from the germline V gene are SGHDT and YYEEEE. The CDR3 is 15 amino acids. The ends were cut back, 0 bases at V and 4 bases at J, with 11 bases in the middle. CDR3 protein: CASSLGGVAGNTIYF. The CDR3, as DNA: TGTGCCAGCAGCTTGGGTGGTGTTGCGGGAAACACCATATATTTT.

This chain joins TRBV7-2 and TRBJ2-1; TRBD1 matches 7 bases. J was trimmed by 10 bases and V by 5 bases; bases with no gene match: 2. Germline assignment: CDR1 SGHTA and CDR2 FQGNSA. The CDR3 runs 11 residues. The CDR3 region has the DNA TGTGCCAGCAGCCTGGGACAGGAGCAGTTCTTC. This encodes CASSLGQEQFF.

The V gene is TRBV2, the J gene TRBJ2-1; 15 bases are a match to TRBD2. V shed 4 bases, J shed 6 bases, and the junction held 4 bases outside the gene matches. CDR1 and CDR2 (germline): SNHLY, FYNNEI. The CDR3 consists of 16 residues. The CDR3 bases are TGTGCCAGCAGTGGCGGACTAGCGGGGGGGATCAATGAGCAGTTCTTC. This codes for CASSGGLAGGINEQFF.

In its sample, this clone was seen a few times. The rearrangement uses TRBV25-1 and TRBJ2-2; D gene ambiguous. This CDR3 contains 13 residues. Between the trimmed V and J ends, which lost 1 base and 4 bases, there was a span of 4 bases. CDR1 and CDR2 (germline): MGHDK, SYGVNS. CDR3 sequence reads: CASSEWGTGELFF. In nucleotides, the CDR3 is TGTGCCAGCAGTGAATGGGGCACCGGGGAGCTGTTTTTT. The full variable domain, completed using reference TRBV25-1 and TRBJ2-2, is EADIYQTPRYLVIGTGKKITLECSQTMGHDKMYWYQQDPGMELHLIHYSYGVNSTEKGDLSSESTVSRIRTEHFPLTLESARPSHTSQYLCASSEWGTGELFFGEGSRLTVL.

This chain links TRBV9 with TRBJ2-2; a weak D match, TRBD2 (5 bases). The V end was cut by 0 bases, the J end by 4 bases, with 13 bases between. CDR3 length equals 16 residues. CDR1 is SGDLS and CDR2 is YYNGEE in the germline V gene. The CDR3 reads CASSVAPAESTGELFF. For the CDR3, the DNA is TGTGCCAGCAGCGTAGCCCCAGCGGAGTCCACCGGGGAGCTGTTTTTT.